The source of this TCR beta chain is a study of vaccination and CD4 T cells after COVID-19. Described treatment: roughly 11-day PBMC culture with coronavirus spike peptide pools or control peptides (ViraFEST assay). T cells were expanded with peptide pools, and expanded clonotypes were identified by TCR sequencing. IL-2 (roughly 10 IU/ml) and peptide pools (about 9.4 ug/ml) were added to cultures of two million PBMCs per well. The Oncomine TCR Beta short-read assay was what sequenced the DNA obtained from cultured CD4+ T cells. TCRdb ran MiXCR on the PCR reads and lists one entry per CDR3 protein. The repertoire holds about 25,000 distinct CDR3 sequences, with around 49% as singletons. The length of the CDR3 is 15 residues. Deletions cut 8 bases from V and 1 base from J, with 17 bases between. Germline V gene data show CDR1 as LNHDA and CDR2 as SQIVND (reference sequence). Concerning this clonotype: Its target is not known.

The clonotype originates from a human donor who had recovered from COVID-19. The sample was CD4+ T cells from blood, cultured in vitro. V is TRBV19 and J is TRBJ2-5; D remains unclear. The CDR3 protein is CASSLGAIFQETQYF. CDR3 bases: TGTGCCAGTTCCCTCGGAGCCATCTTCCAAGAGACCCAGTACTTC. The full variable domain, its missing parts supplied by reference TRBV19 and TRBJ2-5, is DGGITQSPKYLFRKEGQNVTLSCEQNLNHDAMYWYRQDPGQGLRLIYYSQIVNDFQKGDIAEGYSVSREKKESFPLTVTSAQKNPTAFYLCASSLGAIFQETQYFGPGTRLLVL.